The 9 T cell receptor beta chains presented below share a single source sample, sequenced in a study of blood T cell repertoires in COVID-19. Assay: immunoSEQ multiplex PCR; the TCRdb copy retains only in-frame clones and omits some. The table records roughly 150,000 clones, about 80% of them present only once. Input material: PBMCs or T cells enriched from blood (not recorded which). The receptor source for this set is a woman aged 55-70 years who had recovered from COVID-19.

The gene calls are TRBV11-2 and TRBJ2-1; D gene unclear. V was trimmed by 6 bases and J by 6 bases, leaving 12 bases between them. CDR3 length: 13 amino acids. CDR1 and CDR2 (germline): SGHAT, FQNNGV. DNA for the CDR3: TGTGCCAGCAGTATCCGGGTAGTCAATGAGCAGTTCTTC. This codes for CASSIRVVNEQFF.

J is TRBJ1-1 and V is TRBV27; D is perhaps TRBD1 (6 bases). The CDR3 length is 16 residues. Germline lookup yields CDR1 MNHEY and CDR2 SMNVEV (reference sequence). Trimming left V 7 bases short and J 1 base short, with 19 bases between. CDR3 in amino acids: CASTRLGGVRNTEAFF. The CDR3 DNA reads TGTGCCAGCACCCGCTTAGGGGGGGTGCGGAACACTGAAGCTTTCTTT.

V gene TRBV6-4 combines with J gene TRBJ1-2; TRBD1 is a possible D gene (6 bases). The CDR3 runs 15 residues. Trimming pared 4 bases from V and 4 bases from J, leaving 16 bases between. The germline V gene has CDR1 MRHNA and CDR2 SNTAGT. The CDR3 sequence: CASSALAGTSYGYTF. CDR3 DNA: TGTGCCAGCAGTGCCTTGGCCGGGACATCCTATGGCTACACCTTC.

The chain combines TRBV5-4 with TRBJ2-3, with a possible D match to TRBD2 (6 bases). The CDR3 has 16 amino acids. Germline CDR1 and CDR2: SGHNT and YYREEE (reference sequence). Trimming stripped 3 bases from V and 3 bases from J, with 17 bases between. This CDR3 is CASSSRVRGKTDTQYF. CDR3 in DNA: TGTGCCAGCAGCTCAAGGGTTCGGGGGAAGACAGATACGCAGTATTTT.

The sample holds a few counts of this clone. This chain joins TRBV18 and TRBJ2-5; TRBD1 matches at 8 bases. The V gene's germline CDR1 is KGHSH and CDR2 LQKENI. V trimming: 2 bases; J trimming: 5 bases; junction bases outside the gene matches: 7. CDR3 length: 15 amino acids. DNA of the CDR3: TGTGCCAGCTCACCATCTCAGGGGGCTCGGGAGACCCAGTACTTC. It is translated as CASSPSQGARETQYF.

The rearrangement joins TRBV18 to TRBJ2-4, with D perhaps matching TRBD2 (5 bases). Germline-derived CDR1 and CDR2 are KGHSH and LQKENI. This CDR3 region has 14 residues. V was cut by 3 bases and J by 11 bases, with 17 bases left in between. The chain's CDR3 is CASSPTSSGSFQYF. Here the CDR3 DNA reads TGTGCCAGCTCACCTACTAGTTCGGGGTCGTTTCAGTACTTC. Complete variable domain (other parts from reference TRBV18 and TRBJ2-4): NAGVMQNPRHLVRRRGQEARLRCSPMKGHSHVYWYRQLPEEGLKFMVYLQKENIIDESGMPKERFSAEFPKEGPSILRIQQVVRGDSAAYFCASSPTSSGSFQYFGAGTRLSVL.

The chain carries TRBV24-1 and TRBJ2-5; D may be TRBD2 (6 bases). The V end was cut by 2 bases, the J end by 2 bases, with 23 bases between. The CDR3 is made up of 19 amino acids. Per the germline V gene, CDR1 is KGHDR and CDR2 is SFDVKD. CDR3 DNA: TGTGCCACCAGTGATTCCCCCGGGACTCATAGTTCAGGGCAAGAGACCCAGTACTTC. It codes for CATSDSPGTHSSGQETQYF.

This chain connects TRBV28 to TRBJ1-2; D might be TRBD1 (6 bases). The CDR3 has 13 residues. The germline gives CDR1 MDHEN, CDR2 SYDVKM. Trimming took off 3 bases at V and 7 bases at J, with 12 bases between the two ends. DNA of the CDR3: TGTGCCAGCAGTTTTAAGGGGGTTGGTGGCTACACCTTC. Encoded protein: CASSFKGVGGYTF.

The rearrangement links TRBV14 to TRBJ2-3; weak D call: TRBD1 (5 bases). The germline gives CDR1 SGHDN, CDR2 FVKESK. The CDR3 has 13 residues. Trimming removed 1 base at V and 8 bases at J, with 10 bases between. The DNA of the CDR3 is TGTGCCAGCAGCCAAGTAGGGGTTCGTACGCAGTATTTT. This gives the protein CASSQVGVRTQYF.